The 15 T cell receptor beta chains listed next were all sequenced from one sample in a study of T cell responses to AZD1222 COVID-19 vaccine. This table comes from immunoSEQ multiplex PCR, and its TCRdb copy is limited to in-frame clones, with some not included. The table records 75,000 to 85,000 clones, about 74% of them present only once. The specimen was peripheral blood, collected 28 days after the second dose of the MenACWY control vaccine. Receptors originate from an adult who received the MenACWY meningococcal vaccine as a control.

This clone was picked up one time. The chain employs TRBV7-2 and TRBJ2-3; 8 bases map to TRBD2. Germline V lookup: CDR1 SGHTA, CDR2 FQGNSA. V was pared by 3 bases and J by 3 bases, with 8 bases of the junction left unmatched. CDR3 length: 16 amino acids. CDR3 in amino acids: CASSLNSGTGTDTQYF. In DNA, the CDR3 is TGTGCCAGCAGCTTGAATAGCGGGACGGGAACAGATACGCAGTATTTT.

The CDR3 DNA is TGTGCCAGCAGCTTGGCCGGGCTTTCCACTGAAGCTTTCTTT. Protein sequence: CASSLAGLSTEAFF. This chain joins TRBV5-5 and TRBJ1-1; D is unresolved. CDR1 is SGHKS and CDR2 is YYEKEE in the germline V gene (reference sequence). The CDR3 runs 14 residues. The V and J ends lost 0 bases and 4 bases respectively, with 10 bases between them. Using reference TRBV5-5 and TRBJ1-1 for the parts outside the CDR3, the full variable domain is DAGVTQSPTHLIKTRGQQVTLRCSPISGHKSVSWYQQVLGQGPQFIFQYYEKEERGRGNFPDRFSARQFPNYSSELNVNALLLGDSALYLCASSLAGLSTEAFFGQGTRLTVV.

This clone was recorded a few times. The chain recombines TRBV27 with TRBJ2-2, with D maybe TRBD1 (6 bases). The CDR3 spans 15 residues. V dropped 3 bases and J dropped 3 bases, with 11 bases sitting between them. Germline values: CDR1 MNHEY, CDR2 SMNVEV (reference sequence). The CDR3 reads CASSLGRGYTGELFF. CDR3 bases: TGTGCCAGCAGTTTGGGCAGGGGTTACACCGGGGAGCTGTTTTTT.

The rearrangement joins TRBV2 to TRBJ2-1, with TRBD1 matching 9 bases. The V and J ends lost 4 bases and 5 bases, in that order; junction bases with no gene match: 3. This CDR3 spans 14 amino acids. CDR1 and CDR2 (germline): SNHLY, FYNNEI. The CDR3 DNA follows: TGTGCCAGCAGTGGGGACAGGGTAAACAATGAGCAGTTCTTC. It is translated as CASSGDRVNNEQFF. Full variable domain (outside the CDR3, taken from reference TRBV2 and TRBJ2-1): EPEVTQTPSHQVTQMGQEVILRCVPISNHLYFYWYRQILGQKVEFLVSFYNNEISEKSEIFDDQFSVERPDGSNFTLKIRSTKLEDSAMYFCASSGDRVNNEQFFGPGTRLTVL.

This clone came up many times. V gene TRBV19 combines with J gene TRBJ2-1; TRBD1 agrees at 11 bases. V shed 5 bases and J 9 bases; nucleotides not matched to a gene: 12. In germline, CDR1 is LNHDA, CDR2 SQIVND (reference sequence). The CDR3 loop spans 16 amino acids. The CDR3 here is CASSPLGGQGGSEQFF. For the CDR3, the DNA is TGTGCCAGTAGTCCACTCGGGGGACAGGGGGGAAGTGAGCAGTTCTTC.

The V gene is TRBV14, the J gene TRBJ1-1; TRBD1 is a possible D gene (6 bases). The CDR3 spans 14 residues. Germline V gives CDR1 SGHDN, CDR2 FVKESK. Deletions cut 2 bases from V and 7 bases from J, with 14 bases between. The CDR3 spells CASSQMEDSNEAFF. The CDR3 DNA sequence: TGTGCCAGCAGCCAAATGGAGGACAGTAATGAAGCTTTCTTT.

The J gene is TRBJ1-1, the V gene TRBV19; D may be TRBD1 (5 bases). CDR3 length equals 14 residues. Trimming removed 6 bases at V and 5 bases at J, with 16 bases between. Germline V gives CDR1 LNHDA, CDR2 SQIVND (reference sequence). The CDR3 DNA is TGTGCCAGTAGCCGGGACTTAGGAGGGACTGAAGCTTTCTTT. Amino acids: CASSRDLGGTEAFF.

Written as DNA, the CDR3 is TGTGCCAGCCAGGGGGGTAGCGACTACGAGCAGTACTTC. Its protein is CASQGGSDYEQYF. This chain uses TRBV11-1 with TRBJ2-7, with TRBD1 as a possible D gene (7 bases). V was cut by 8 bases and J by 3 bases, with 14 bases left in between. This CDR3 is 13 amino acids long. The germline V gene has CDR1 SGHAT and CDR2 FQDESV (reference sequence).

The chain combines TRBV28 with TRBJ2-7; D is possibly TRBD2 (6 bases). The germline V gene encodes CDR1 MDHEN and CDR2 SYDVKM. This CDR3 has 17 residues. Trimming stripped 5 bases from V and 0 bases from J, with 20 bases between. CDR3 loop: CASSGPRSGRSSYEQYF. CDR3 nucleotide sequence: TGTGCCAGCAGTGGGCCCCGTAGCGGAAGGAGCTCCTACGAGCAGTACTTC. Filled out from reference TRBV28 and TRBJ2-7, the complete variable domain reads DVKVTQSSRYLVKRTGEKVFLECVQDMDHENMFWYRQDPGLGLRLIYFSYDVKMKEKGDIPEGYSVSREKKERFSLILESASTNQTSMYLCASSGPRSGRSSYEQYFGPGTRLTVT.

The CDR3 sequence: CAWNSRGNGYTF. The DNA of the CDR3 is TGTGCCTGGAATAGCAGAGGTAATGGCTACACCTTC. This rearrangement joins TRBV30 to TRBJ1-2, with D uncertain. Germline CDR1 reads GTSNPN; CDR2 reads SVGIG (reference sequence). V was shortened by 4 bases and J by 6 bases, with 12 bases between the two germline ends. CDR3 size: 12 residues. Supplemented by reference TRBV30 and TRBJ1-2, the full variable domain reads SQTIHQWPATLVQPVGSPLSLECTVEGTSNPNLYWYRQAAGRGLQLLFYSVGIGQISSEVPQNLSASRPQDRQFILSSKKLLLSDSGFYLCAWNSRGNGYTFGSGTRLTVV.

The J gene is TRBJ2-1, the V gene TRBV13; 11 bases are a match to TRBD2. CDR1 and CDR2 (germline): PRHDT, FYEKMQ (reference sequence). CDR3 length equals 19 residues. The ends lost 2 bases at V and 0 bases at J; junction bases unmatched: 9. The CDR3 DNA follows: TGTGCCAGCAGCTTAAGTCCTAGCGGGAGGTACAGCTCCTACAATGAGCAGTTCTTC. Translation gives CASSLSPSGRYSSYNEQFF.

The V gene is TRBV10-3, the J gene TRBJ2-1; 8 bases agree with TRBD1. CDR1 and CDR2 (germline): ENHRY, SYGVKD. The CDR3 length is 16 residues. V was clipped by 2 bases and J by 3 bases; unmatched bases: 6. CDR3 sequence reads: CAISEERDRGYNEQFF. In nucleotides, the CDR3 is TGTGCCATCAGTGAGGAGAGAGACAGGGGCTACAATGAGCAGTTCTTC.

CDR3 DNA sequence: TGTGCCACCAGTGATACTAGCGGGGTAAGGGACAATGAGCAGTTCTTC. This sequence encodes CATSDTSGVRDNEQFF. V and J are TRBV24-1 and TRBJ2-1; 10 positions match TRBD2. The trim removed 3 bases at V and 5 bases at J, leaving 6 bases unmatched. Germline V gives CDR1 KGHDR, CDR2 SFDVKD. This CDR3 is built from 16 residues.

The rearrangement uses TRBV14 and TRBJ2-5, with D uncertain. Germline-derived CDR1 and CDR2 are SGHDN and FVKESK. V was cut by 2 bases and J by 3 bases, with 7 bases left in between. The CDR3 length is 13 residues. This chain's CDR3 is CASSQLTEETQYF. CDR3 sequence (DNA): TGTGCCAGCAGCCAACTCACAGAAGAGACCCAGTACTTC. The full variable domain, with the rest looked up from reference TRBV14 and TRBJ2-5, is EAGVTQFPSHSVIEKGQTVTLRCDPISGHDNLYWYRRVMGKEIKFLLHFVKESKQDESGMPNNRFLAERTGGTYSTLKVQPAELEDSGVYFCASSQLTEETQYFGPGTRLLVL.

CDR3 in amino acids: CASSMGQGGYTF. DNA of the CDR3: TGTGCCAGTAGCATGGGACAGGGTGGCTACACCTTC. The chain employs TRBV19 and TRBJ1-2; 9 nucleotides align to TRBD1. CDR1 is LNHDA, CDR2 SQIVND, per germline (reference sequence). CDR3 length: 12 residues. Trimming at V came to 6 bases and at J to 7 bases, leaving 3 bases not matched to a gene. Supplemented by reference TRBV19 and TRBJ1-2, the full variable domain reads DGGITQSPKYLFRKEGQNVTLSCEQNLNHDAMYWYRQDPGQGLRLIYYSQIVNDFQKGDIAEGYSVSREKKESFPLTVTSAQKNPTAFYLCASSMGQGGYTFGSGTRLTVV.